The clone carrying this TCR beta chain was counted a single time. No antigen is known for it. Starting from 400 to 500 ng of total RNA, TCR beta cDNA was produced with a primer in the constant region. ARM-PCR, slightly modified, supplied the TCR beta libraries through three nested multiplex PCR rounds. The study ran its first two PCR rounds for approximately 10 cycles each, using TRBV1-TRBV30 forward primers and a C-beta reverse primer. TCRdb re-analysed the multiplex PCR reads in MiXCR, keeping a single row per CDR3 protein. The sample has around 120,000 distinct CDR3 sequences, about 68% seen once. This sample is part of a study of tumor-infiltrating lymphocytes in primary liver carcinoma. Whole-study results and caveats: Tumors carried a top-250-clone fraction significantly exceeding that of blood (p = 0.039). It was observed that only about 7.5-25% of the top clones appeared in every one of the five tumor regions.

Scientists recovered RNA and DNA together from roughly 20-30 mg of unsorted bulk tissue. Tumor regions sampled: superior, inferior, left, right poles, and centre. Trimming stripped 2 bases from V and 0 bases from J, with 8 bases between. CDR3 length: 14 amino acids. What was sequenced was liver tumor tissue from sampling region 1. Regarding subset: tumor region T1, superior pole. This TCR derives from a woman in her sixties with primary liver carcinoma and hepatitis B virus infection. The rearrangement uses TRBV12-3 or TRBV12-4 and TRBJ2-7; D call uncertain. The CDR3 DNA reads as TGTGCCAGCAGTTTAACTGCTGGCTCCTACGAGCAGTACTTC. It codes for CASSLTAGSYEQYF.